A selection of T cell receptor beta chains follows, all from one sample in a study of T cell repertoires in cytomegalovirus infection. TCRdb redid the calling of the reads with MiXCR, one entry per CDR3 protein. The table shows about 890,000 distinct CDR3 sequences, with under 40% occurring only once. The antigens these receptors bind are not known. The sample here was cultured CD8+ T cells from PBMCs, taken from culture after CMV antigen stimulation. Every receptor here comes from a human donor in good health (CMV status not recorded). Some clones in this sample may be carry-over from other donors' samples. Each CDR3 is given with its conserved first and last residue. Each record gives: V gene, clone size, D gene, CDR3 length, J gene, CDR3 DNA, CDR3 protein. A D gene is named only where the DNA matches it firmly. Size tells how often a clone was seen (once, few, many) or the class of an expanded clone, and some rows leave it out.

V gene: TRBV4-1
clone size: few
D gene: -
CDR3 length: 14
J gene: TRBJ2-1
CDR3 DNA: TGCGCCAGCAGCCAAGAAGGCAGGCACAATGAGCAGTTCTTC
CDR3 protein: CASSQEGRHNEQFF

V gene: TRBV28
clone size: -
D gene: TRBD2
CDR3 length: 17
J gene: TRBJ2-5
CDR3 DNA: TGTGCCAGCAGCTATCAACCCGGACTAGCTGGGGTAGAGACCCAGTACTTC
CDR3 protein: CASSYQPGLAGVETQYF

V gene: TRBV2
clone size: few
D gene: -
CDR3 length: 15
J gene: TRBJ2-1
CDR3 DNA: TGTGCCAGCAGTCCTCAGGGAAAATCCTACAATGAGCAGTTCTTC
CDR3 protein: CASSPQGKSYNEQFF

V gene: TRBV10-3
clone size: once
D gene: -
CDR3 length: 14
J gene: TRBJ1-2
CDR3 DNA: TGTGCCATCTTGAACGCCGGGGGGGACTATGGCTACACCTTC
CDR3 protein: CAILNAGGDYGYTF

V gene: TRBV2
clone size: -
D gene: TRBD1
CDR3 length: 11
J gene: TRBJ1-1
CDR3 DNA: TGTGCCGAGCGGGACAGACTTGAAGCTTTCTTT
CDR3 protein: CAERDRLEAFF

V gene: TRBV12-3/TRBV12-4
clone size: -
D gene: -
CDR3 length: 20
J gene: TRBJ1-4
CDR3 DNA: TGTGCCAGCAGTTTTATAAACCCGGGACTTAGTTCCGCAACTAATGAAAAACTGTTTTTT
CDR3 protein: CASSFINPGLSSATNEKLFF

V gene: TRBV7-9
clone size: -
D gene: -
CDR3 length: 15
J gene: TRBJ1-4
CDR3 DNA: TGTGCCAGCAGCCCGGGGGAAGGGGTAATTGAAAAACTGTTTTTT
CDR3 protein: CASSPGEGVIEKLFF

V gene: TRBV7-6
clone size: once
D gene: TRBD2
CDR3 length: 16
J gene: TRBJ2-3
CDR3 DNA: TGTGCCAGCAGCTTGCCGACTAGCGGGGAGCCCGATACGCAGTATTTT
CDR3 protein: CASSLPTSGEPDTQYF

V gene: TRBV24-1
clone size: -
D gene: TRBD1
CDR3 length: 16
J gene: TRBJ2-1
CDR3 DNA: TGTGCCACCAGTGCTGACAGGGTGGGCTCCTACAATGAGCAGTTCTTC
CDR3 protein: CATSADRVGSYNEQFF

V gene: TRBV12-3/TRBV12-4
clone size: -
D gene: TRBD1
CDR3 length: 15
J gene: TRBJ1-5
CDR3 DNA: TGTGCCAGCAGTCCGGGGACAGGGCTTCATGAGCCCCAGCATTTT
CDR3 protein: CASSPGTGLHEPQHF

V gene: TRBV10-3
clone size: -
D gene: TRBD1
CDR3 length: 15
J gene: TRBJ1-5
CDR3 DNA: TGTGCCATCAGTGAGACAGGGGAAGGCAATCAGCCCCAGCATTTT
CDR3 protein: CAISETGEGNQPQHF

V gene: TRBV28
clone size: -
D gene: TRBD2
CDR3 length: 14
J gene: TRBJ2-1
CDR3 DNA: TGTGCCAGCAGGCCAGCGGGGGGGGGGAATGAGCAGTTCTTC
CDR3 protein: CASRPAGGGNEQFF

V gene: TRBV5-5
clone size: -
D gene: -
CDR3 length: 13
J gene: TRBJ2-7
CDR3 DNA: TGTGCCAGCAGCTTGGAAGTACAACACGAGCAGTACTTC
CDR3 protein: CASSLEVQHEQYF

V gene: TRBV12-3/TRBV12-4
clone size: -
D gene: TRBD1
CDR3 length: 15
J gene: TRBJ1-1
CDR3 DNA: TGTGCCAGCAGCAGGGGGCAGGGGGCGCCCACTGAAGCTTTCTTT
CDR3 protein: CASSRGQGAPTEAFF

V gene: TRBV6-5
clone size: -
D gene: -
CDR3 length: 16
J gene: TRBJ2-7
CDR3 DNA: TGTGCCAGCAGTTACTCAAGTGTAAGGTCCTCCTACGAGCAGTACTTC
CDR3 protein: CASSYSSVRSSYEQYF

V gene: TRBV28
clone size: few
D gene: -
CDR3 length: 15
J gene: TRBJ1-5
CDR3 DNA: TGTGCCAGCAGGCCCAGCCGGGACAGCAATCAGCCCCAGCATTTT
CDR3 protein: CASRPSRDSNQPQHF

V gene: TRBV6-5
clone size: many
D gene: -
CDR3 length: 14
J gene: TRBJ2-1
CDR3 DNA: TGTGCCAGCAGTCGGGCCGGAAGTTACAATGAGCAGTTCTTC
CDR3 protein: CASSRAGSYNEQFF

V gene: TRBV7-8
clone size: -
D gene: -
CDR3 length: 12
J gene: TRBJ1-1
CDR3 DNA: TGTGCCAGCAGCTTAGTTGGTATCGAAGCTTTCTTT
CDR3 protein: CASSLVGIEAFF